This T cell receptor (beta chain) originates from a study of blood T cell repertoires in COVID-19. Study-level background: COVID-19 samples, acute and convalescent, were from the United States, Italy and Spain.

Two negative PCRs, clearance, or symptom resolution characterized the recovered Cohort 3 donors. The length of the CDR3 is 13 residues. J was trimmed by 3 bases and V by 2 bases; bases with no gene match: 0. The germline CDR1 and CDR2 sequences are LGHDT and YNNKEL (reference sequence). The authors' processing: Quantification of nucleated cells was approximated via reference gene primer amplification. Only in-frame clones appear in the TCRdb table, and some are missing; sequencing was by immunoSEQ multiplex PCR. D and trimming come from the DNA, and the V and J calls and clone size come from that table. The repertoire includes approximately 480,000 clones, approximately 90% of them detected once, and about 0.65% sits in the top ten.

The rearrangement joins TRBV3-1 (or the pseudogene TRBV3-2) to TRBJ1-2; 7 bases align to TRBD1. The sample taken for sequencing was PBMCs or T cells enriched from blood (not recorded which). The TCR sequence derives from a woman under 30 who had recovered from COVID-19. The CDR3 DNA reads as TGTGCCAGCAGCCAACAGGGGGACTATGGCTACACCTTC. This sequence encodes CASSQQGDYGYTF.